This TCR beta chain was identified in a study of blood T cell repertoires in COVID-19. Study background: Samples representing acute and convalescent COVID-19 were sourced from the United States, Italy and Spain. T cells, B-cell-depleted T cells, or PBMCs provided the cDNA or gDNA that served as material.

The germline gives CDR1 SGHRS, CDR2 YFSETQ. Losses at the gene ends were 4 bases for V and 5 bases for J; bases not matched to a gene: 5. The CDR3 runs 14 residues. In the authors' workflow: Researchers report that nucleated cell counts were estimated from reference gene primer amplification. Sequencing used immunoSEQ multiplex PCR; TCRdb keeps in-frame clones, though not all of them. That table gives V, J and clone size, and the DNA gave D and trimming. The data show fewer than 200,000 clones, around 90% seen once. The receptor comes from a man over 45 with acute or convalescent COVID-19. The sample consisted of peripheral blood. This chain uses TRBV5-1 with TRBJ2-5; TRBD1 aligns across 10 bases. CDR3 residues: CASSDGQGGETQYF. The CDR3 DNA reads as TGCGCCAGCAGCGACGGACAGGGGGGTGAGACCCAGTACTTC.